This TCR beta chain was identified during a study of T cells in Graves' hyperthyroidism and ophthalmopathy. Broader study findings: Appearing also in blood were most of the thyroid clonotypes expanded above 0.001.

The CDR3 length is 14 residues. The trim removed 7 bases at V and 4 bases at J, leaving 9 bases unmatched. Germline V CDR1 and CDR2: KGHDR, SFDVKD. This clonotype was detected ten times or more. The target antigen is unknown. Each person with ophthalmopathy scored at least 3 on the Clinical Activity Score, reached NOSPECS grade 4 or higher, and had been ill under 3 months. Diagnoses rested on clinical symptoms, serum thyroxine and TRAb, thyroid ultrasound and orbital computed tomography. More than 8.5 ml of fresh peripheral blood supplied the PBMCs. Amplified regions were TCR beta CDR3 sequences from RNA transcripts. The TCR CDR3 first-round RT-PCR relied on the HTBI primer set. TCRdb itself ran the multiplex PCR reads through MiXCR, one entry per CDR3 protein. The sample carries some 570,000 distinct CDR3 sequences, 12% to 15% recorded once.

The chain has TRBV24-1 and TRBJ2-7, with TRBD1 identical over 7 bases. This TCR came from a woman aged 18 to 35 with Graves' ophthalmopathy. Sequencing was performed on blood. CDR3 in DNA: TGTGCCACCAGCGCGACAGGGAATCCATACGAGCAGTACTTC. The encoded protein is CATSATGNPYEQYF.